These T cell receptor beta chains were read from a single sample in a study of cytomegalovirus exposure and HLA in healthy donors. This table comes from immunoSEQ multiplex PCR, and its TCRdb copy is limited to in-frame clones, with some not included. The profile covers about 130,000 clones, with around 78% appearing a single time and about 1.8% taken by the ten largest. The sample comprised PBMCs. These receptors originate from a woman aged 45-65 years in good health and CMV-seronegative. Both conserved end residues are part of each CDR3. D genes are given only for firm matches. Clone size is stated in some rows and not others, as once, few, many or a class when expanded.

D gene,clone size,J gene,V gene,CDR3 protein,CDR3 DNA
.,.,TRBJ2-5,TRBV29-1,CSVEGEGVKETQYF,TGCAGCGTTGAAGGAGAAGGGGTGAAGGAGACCCAGTACTTC
.,few,TRBJ2-7,TRBV30,CAWTDSLVIGTYEQYF,TGTGCCTGGACTGACAGCCTGGTCATAGGTACCTACGAGCAGTACTTC
TRBD1,.,TRBJ2-2,TRBV30,CAWSVPRTGGGTGELFF,TGTGCCTGGAGTGTACCTAGGACAGGGGGAGGAACCGGGGAGCTGTTTTTT
.,.,TRBJ1-1,TRBV5-4,CASRLQGFEAFF,TGTGCCAGCAGGCTACAGGGCTTTGAAGCTTTCTTT
TRBD2,.,TRBJ2-5,TRBV15,CATSRAGGGETQYF,TGTGCCACCAGCAGAGCGGGAGGAGGGGAGACCCAGTACTTC
.,.,TRBJ1-1,TRBV5-1,CASSRIEMNTEAFF,TGCGCCAGCAGCCGAATTGAGATGAACACTGAAGCTTTCTTT
.,.,TRBJ1-2,TRBV9,CASSKGTNYGYPF,TGTGCCAGCAGCAAAGGAACCAACTATGGCTACCCCTTC
TRBD2,.,TRBJ2-6,TRBV28,CASVRAGISGANVLTF,TGTGCCAGCGTTAGAGCGGGGATCTCTGGGGCCAACGTCCTGACTTTC
TRBD2,.,TRBJ2-5,TRBV19,CASSTTSGQETQYF,TGTGCCAGTAGTACCACTAGCGGACAAGAGACCCAGTACTTC
.,.,TRBJ2-7,TRBV18,CASSVGSYEQYF,TGTGCCAGCTCAGTCGGTTCCTACGAGCAGTACTTC
TRBD1,.,TRBJ2-4,TRBV2,CASSDPGTAGRGIQYF,TGTGCCAGCAGCGACCCCGGGACAGCAGGTCGGGGCATTCAGTACTTC
TRBD1,few,TRBJ1-6,TRBV6-1,CASSEDRARVYNSPLHF,TGTGCCAGCAGTGAGGACAGGGCTAGGGTCTATAATTCACCCCTCCACTTT
.,.,TRBJ1-1,TRBV18,CASSPVQGGRGINTEAFF,TGTGCCAGCTCACCCGTCCAGGGCGGAAGGGGTATCAACACTGAAGCTTTCTTT
.,.,TRBJ1-2,TRBV4-3,CASSQGRGAYGYTF,TGCGCCAGCAGCCAAGGAAGGGGTGCCTATGGCTACACCTTC
.,.,TRBJ1-2,TRBV28,CASRRTGTDYGYTF,TGTGCCAGCAGGCGTACCGGGACTGACTATGGCTACACCTTC
TRBD1,.,TRBJ2-7,TRBV4-2,CASSRDSSYEQYF,TGTGCCAGCAGCCGGGACAGCTCCTACGAGCAGTACTTC
.,.,TRBJ2-1,TRBV19,CASSIEIASSYNEQFF,TGTGCCAGTAGTATAGAGATCGCCAGCTCCTACAATGAGCAGTTCTTC
.,.,TRBJ2-2,TRBV4-1,CASSQALPGELFF,TGCGCCAGCAGCCAAGCCCTCCCCGGGGAGCTGTTTTTT
.,.,TRBJ1-2,TRBV29-1,CSVGAQGYYGYTF,TGCAGCGTTGGCGCCCAGGGGTACTATGGCTACACCTTC
TRBD1,.,TRBJ1-2,TRBV28,CASGTEVYGYTF,TGTGCCAGCGGGACAGAAGTCTATGGCTACACCTTC
.,.,TRBJ1-1,TRBV30,CAWSVHDTEAFF,TGTGCCTGGAGTGTACACGACACTGAAGCTTTCTTT
.,.,TRBJ1-5,TRBV4-2,CASSQEGQREAQHF,TGTGCCAGCAGCCAAGAGGGGCAAAGGGAAGCCCAGCATTTT
.,once,TRBJ2-3,TRBV11-3,CASSFTQGTDTQYF,TGTGCCAGCAGTTTCACCCAGGGTACAGATACGCAGTATTTT
.,.,TRBJ2-1,TRBV7-2,CASSPQGGSYNEQFF,TGTGCCAGCAGCCCCCAGGGAGGATCCTACAATGAGCAGTTCTTC
.,.,TRBJ1-1,TRBV28,CASGDNMNTEAFF,TGTGCCAGCGGGGACAACATGAACACTGAAGCTTTCTTT
.,.,TRBJ2-3,TRBV5-4,CASSTRSFVDTQYF,TGTGCCAGCAGCACTCGATCTTTTGTAGATACGCAGTATTTT
.,.,TRBJ1-4,TRBV5-5,CASSLGGGGPTNEKLFF,TGTGCCAGCAGCCTGGGGGGGGGAGGACCAACTAATGAAAAACTGTTTTTT
.,.,TRBJ2-1,TRBV6-5,CASSYPGVNEQFF,TGTGCCAGCAGTTACCCGGGTGTCAATGAGCAGTTCTTC
TRBD1,.,TRBJ1-5,TRBV9,CASSVTGGQPQHF,TGTGCCAGCAGCGTAACAGGGGGCCAGCCCCAGCATTTT
.,.,TRBJ1-1,TRBV29-1,CSFFLGGWGNTEAFF,TGCAGCTTCTTTTTAGGAGGGTGGGGGAACACTGAAGCTTTCTTT
TRBD1,.,TRBJ1-2,TRBV6-1,CASSADRGLGGYTF,TGTGCCAGCAGTGCGGACAGGGGGCTGGGTGGCTACACCTTC
.,.,TRBJ2-1,TRBV6-1,CASSVPGTHLSYNEQFF,TGTGCCAGCAGTGTCCCCGGGACTCACCTAAGTTACAATGAGCAGTTCTTC
TRBD2,.,TRBJ2-3,TRBV7-6,CASGRGLAGDTQYF,TGTGCCAGCGGAAGGGGACTAGCGGGAGATACGCAGTATTTT
.,few,TRBJ1-1,TRBV14,CASSQAGAEAFF,TGTGCCAGCAGCCAGGCAGGCGCTGAAGCTTTCTTT
.,.,TRBJ2-5,TRBV25-1,CASSGTPQETQYF,TGTGCCAGCAGTGGGACACCTCAAGAGACCCAGTACTTC
TRBD2,.,TRBJ2-3,TRBV30,CAWIPKSNFLAGGITDTQYF,TGTGCCTGGATTCCCAAGAGCAACTTTCTAGCGGGAGGCATCACAGATACGCAGTATTTT
.,.,TRBJ2-7,TRBV4-1,CASSQPGLGLGEQYF,TGCGCCAGCAGCCAACCGGGACTGGGACTTGGCGAGCAGTACTTC
.,.,TRBJ2-1,TRBV7-3,CASSSRLVGSSYNEQFF,TGTGCCAGCAGCTCACGACTAGTTGGGAGCTCCTACAATGAGCAGTTCTTC
.,.,TRBJ1-2,TRBV6-5,CASRRGYRDYYGYTF,TGTGCCAGCAGGCGGGGGTACAGGGACTACTATGGCTACACCTTC
TRBD1,.,TRBJ1-2,TRBV5-1,CASSLTDRGYGYTF,TGCGCCAGCAGCTTAACAGACAGGGGCTATGGCTACACCTTC
.,.,TRBJ2-2,TRBV15,CATSRDSGTGELFF,TGTGCCACCAGCAGAGATTCCGGGACCGGGGAGCTGTTTTTT
.,.,TRBJ2-7,TRBV7-3,CASSRDILGEQYF,TGTGCCAGCAGCCGGGACATATTGGGCGAGCAGTACTTC
TRBD1,.,TRBJ1-2,TRBV4-2,CASSQDRTGGYYTF,TGTGCCAGCAGCCAAGACCGGACAGGTGGTTACTACACCTTC